These 30 T cell receptor beta chains were all obtained from the same sample, sequenced in a study of CD8 T cells in ankylosing spondylitis. TCRdb called the 5' RACE reads again in MiXCR, with one record for every CDR3 protein. The data show just over 300,000 distinct CDR3 sequences, 20% to 25% seen once. The sequenced sample consisted of blood, either unsorted or a sorted T cell fraction (not recorded which). The receptor source for this set is a female donor with ankylosing spondylitis or in good health (not recorded which).

The CDR3 sequence is CASTESRRNEQFF. In DNA form, the CDR3 reads TGTGCCAGCACCGAGAGCAGACGCAATGAGCAGTTCTTC. The rearrangement links TRBV28 to TRBJ2-1; unclear D gene. CDR1 and CDR2 from the germline V gene are MDHEN and SYDVKM. There are 13 residues in the CDR3. V shed 7 bases and J shed 6 bases, with 13 bases lying between them.

This clonotype was seen more than once but under ten times. The rearrangement uses TRBV2 and TRBJ1-5, with 7 bases that match TRBD1. CDR3 length: 15 amino acids. Germline V gives CDR1 SNHLY, CDR2 FYNNEI. Germline trimming cut 6 bases from V and 5 bases from J; bases unmatched to any gene: 10. This CDR3 is CASRIEGTEHQPQHF. Written as DNA, the CDR3 is TGTGCCAGCAGGATAGAAGGGACAGAGCATCAGCCCCAGCATTTT.

J is TRBJ2-1 and V is TRBV7-8; D is unclear. Germline CDR1 and CDR2: SGHVS and FQNEAQ. Trimming cost V 5 bases and J 1 base, with 15 bases left between them. The CDR3 is 16 amino acids. The CDR3 sequence: CASSPSSRLSYNEQFF. Here the CDR3 DNA reads TGTGCCAGCAGCCCAAGCTCGAGGCTATCCTACAATGAGCAGTTCTTC.

The rearrangement joins TRBV12-3 or TRBV12-4 to TRBJ1-6; possibly TRBD1 for D (5 bases). V lost 3 bases to trimming and J lost 9 bases, with 12 bases between them. The CDR3 is made up of 14 amino acids. DNA of the CDR3: TGTGCCAGCAGTTTCCGAGGGCAGGGTTCACCCCTCCACTTT. Residues: CASSFRGQGSPLHF.

This chain uses TRBV5-1 with TRBJ2-7; 8 nucleotides agree with TRBD2. The CDR3 length is 15 residues. With 4 bases clipped from V and 0 bases from J, the junction kept 6 bases outside the gene matches. Germline CDR1 reads SGHRS; CDR2 reads YFSETQ. The CDR3 sequence is CASSPGRVLSYEQYF. The CDR3 coding sequence is TGCGCCAGCAGCCCCGGGAGGGTCCTCTCCTACGAGCAGTACTTC. The whole variable domain, remainder taken from reference TRBV5-1 and TRBJ2-7, is KAGVTQTPRYLIKTRGQQVTLSCSPISGHRSVSWYQQTPGQGLQFLFEYFSETQRNKGNFPGRFSGRQFSNSRSEMNVSTLELGDSALYLCASSPGRVLSYEQYFGPGTRLTVT.

This chain links TRBV30 with TRBJ2-7, with a possible D match to TRBD1 (5 bases). The CDR3 loop spans 12 amino acids. V lost 4 bases and J 4 bases, leaving 11 bases between the germline ends. Germline CDR1 GTSNPN, CDR2 SVGIG (reference sequence). CDR3 nucleotides: TGTGCCTGGAACAGGTTTAGTTACGAGCAGTACTTC. As protein: CAWNRFSYEQYF.

This clonotype showed up just a few times. The chain employs TRBV20-1 and TRBJ1-2, with a weak D call TRBD1 (6 bases). This CDR3 region has 14 residues. Germline-derived CDR1 and CDR2 are DFQATT and SNEGSKA (reference sequence). V shed 6 bases and J shed 5 bases, with 19 bases lying between them. The CDR3 loop reads CSAKRDTMGYGYTF. Here the CDR3 DNA reads TGCAGTGCAAAGCGGGACACCATGGGGTATGGCTACACCTTC.

The chain is built from TRBV5-1 and TRBJ1-2; no reliable D call. This CDR3 is built from 15 residues. Trimming cost V 2 bases and J 4 bases, with 15 bases left between them. Germline V CDR1 and CDR2: SGHRS, YFSETQ. CDR3 region: CASSFGQEASYGYTF. CDR3 DNA sequence: TGCGCCAGCAGCTTTGGGCAGGAGGCCTCCTATGGCTACACCTTC.

The V call is TRBV7-2, the J call TRBJ2-5, with 7 bases matching TRBD1. The CDR3 sequence is 14 residues long. V was clipped by 4 bases and J by 5 bases; unmatched bases: 7. From germline, CDR1 is SGHTA and CDR2 FQGNSA. CDR3 coding DNA: TGTGCCAGCAGCTCCTACACAGGGGAGGAGACCCAGTACTTC. This codes for CASSSYTGEETQYF.

This sequence joins TRBV6-5 and TRBJ2-7, with TRBD1 matching 8 bases. Germline trimming cut 2 bases from V and 3 bases from J; bases unmatched to any gene: 6. CDR1 and CDR2 from the germline V gene are MNHEY and SVGAGI. CDR3 length: 15 amino acids. The DNA of the CDR3 is TGTGCCAGCAGTTACAGGACAGGGCTAGGCTACGAGCAGTACTTC. Its translation: CASSYRTGLGYEQYF.

This chain links TRBV6-2 or TRBV6-3 with TRBJ2-3; weak D call: TRBD2 (6 bases). V gave up 0 bases and J gave up 2 bases, with 18 bases separating them. CDR1 MNHEY and CDR2 SVGEGT come from the germline V gene. The CDR3 is made up of 18 amino acids. The CDR3: CASSYSRAGTSPTDTQYF. The CDR3 DNA reads TGTGCCAGCAGTTACTCACGGGCAGGGACTTCTCCCACAGATACGCAGTATTTT.

This chain uses TRBV6-1 with TRBJ2-3; D is perhaps TRBD2 (7 bases). The CDR3 has 14 residues. Trimming left V 7 bases short and J 3 bases short, with 14 bases between. From germline, CDR1 is MNHNS and CDR2 SASEGT. CDR3 region: CASTRGGFTDTQYF. The CDR3 nucleotides are TGTGCCAGCACTAGGGGGGGGTTTACAGATACGCAGTATTTT.

In this sample, this clonotype turned up many times. The genes are TRBV20-1 and TRBJ1-4; a weak D match, TRBD1 (5 bases). There are 12 residues in the CDR3. V lost 3 bases to trimming and J lost 7 bases, with 9 bases between them. Germline V CDR1 and CDR2: DFQATT, SNEGSKA (reference sequence). DNA of the CDR3: TGCAGTGCTAGCAGGGTTGGTGAAAAACTGTTTTTT. Protein: CSASRVGEKLFF.

This clonotype was recorded a few times. The rearrangement links TRBV12-3 or TRBV12-4 to TRBJ2-2, with 8 bases fitting TRBD2. J lost 7 bases, V lost 3 bases, and 10 bases had no gene match. The CDR3 sequence is 16 residues long. DNA of the CDR3: TGTGCCAGCAGTTTCGGTCTCGGAGCGGGGGACGGGGAGCTGTTTTTT. Translated, it gives CASSFGLGAGDGELFF.

J is TRBJ2-1 and V is TRBV5-1, with unresolved D. This CDR3 is built from 15 residues. Between the trimmed V and J ends, which lost 2 bases and 0 bases, there was a span of 9 bases. CDR1 SGHRS and CDR2 YFSETQ come from the germline V gene. The CDR3 nucleotides read TGCGCCAGCAGCTTTAGGCACGGCTCCTACAATGAGCAGTTCTTC. This translates into CASSFRHGSYNEQFF.

V gene TRBV7-2 combines with J gene TRBJ1-1; 7 bases are shared with TRBD1. The CDR3 is made up of 13 amino acids. Germline V lookup: CDR1 SGHTA, CDR2 FQGNSA. V gave up 2 bases and J gave up 7 bases; unmatched junction bases: 4. The CDR3 spells CASSLRTGREAFF. The CDR3 DNA sequence: TGTGCCAGCAGCTTAAGGACAGGCCGTGAAGCTTTCTTT.

This clonotype was recorded at least ten times. The chain carries TRBV20-1 and TRBJ2-7; D is unclear. V gave up 5 bases and J gave up 3 bases, with 11 bases separating them. Germline V gene lookup returns CDR1 DFQATT and CDR2 SNEGSKA (reference sequence). This CDR3 has 12 amino acids. DNA for the CDR3: TGCAGTGCTGGACCATTCATCTACGAGCAGTACTTC. Translated, it gives CSAGPFIYEQYF.

The chain is built from TRBV2 and TRBJ2-7, with a weak D call TRBD1 (5 bases). Germline V gene data show CDR1 as SNHLY and CDR2 as FYNNEI. CDR3 length equals 14 residues. V was clipped by 3 bases and J by 3 bases, with 12 bases between them. CDR3 amino acids: CASSDVRARYEQYF. Written as DNA, the CDR3 is TGTGCCAGCAGTGACGTCAGGGCGCGCTACGAGCAGTACTTC.

This clonotype was counted ten times or more. The chain is built from TRBV29-1 and TRBJ2-7; 7 nucleotides match TRBD2. CDR1 is SQVTM, CDR2 ANQGSEA, per germline. J gave up 3 bases and V 6 bases, and 8 bases lay outside the gene matches. The CDR3 length is 13 residues. The CDR3 protein is CSVSSGGLYEQYF. The CDR3 DNA follows: TGCAGCGTCTCTAGCGGAGGGCTCTACGAGCAGTACTTC.

The chain joins TRBV20-1 to TRBJ2-1; D unclear. V lost 5 bases to trimming and J lost 6 bases, with 14 bases between them. CDR1 and CDR2 from the germline V gene are DFQATT and SNEGSKA (reference sequence). This CDR3 region has 13 residues. CDR3 protein: CSASDARSNEQFF. In DNA, the CDR3 is TGCAGTGCTTCGGACGCCCGTTCCAATGAGCAGTTCTTC.

This clonotype was seen a handful of times. V is TRBV7-8 and J is TRBJ2-7; TRBD1 matches at 9 bases. CDR3 length equals 16 residues. With V trimmed by 3 bases and J by 1 base, 7 bases remained unmatched. Germline V gene lookup returns CDR1 SGHVS and CDR2 FQNEAQ. The CDR3 sequence is CASSLGAGQGSYEQYF. CDR3 bases: TGTGCCAGCAGCTTGGGGGCGGGACAGGGTTCCTACGAGCAGTACTTC.

The chain combines TRBV20-1 with TRBJ1-1; D ambiguous. Between the trimmed V and J ends, which lost 5 bases and 7 bases, there was a span of 14 bases. The CDR3 runs to 12 residues. The germline V gene has CDR1 DFQATT and CDR2 SNEGSKA (reference sequence). CDR3 DNA sequence: TGCAGTGCTCTTAGGGAGACGGATGAAGCTTTCTTT. Translated: CSALRETDEAFF.

This clonotype occurred many times. J is TRBJ1-6 and V is TRBV20-1, with D unclear. CDR1 is DFQATT and CDR2 is SNEGSKA in the germline V gene (reference sequence). V lost 1 base and J 4 bases, leaving 8 bases between the germline ends. The CDR3 is 14 amino acids. CDR3 in amino acids: CSARVGEYNSPLHF. CDR3 nucleotides: TGCAGTGCTAGAGTAGGAGAGTATAATTCACCCCTCCACTTT.

The chain employs TRBV6-1 and TRBJ2-5, with 8 bases identical to TRBD1. This CDR3 is built from 13 residues. V lost 6 bases and J lost 3; bases outside the gene matches: 3. CDR1 is MNHNS and CDR2 is SASEGT in the germline V gene. The CDR3 DNA sequence: TGTGCCAGCAGCCGGGGACAGGAAGAGACCCAGTACTTC. This translates into CASSRGQEETQYF.

This clonotype was recorded a few times. The gene calls are TRBV2 and TRBJ1-2; no clear D. Germline V CDR1 and CDR2: SNHLY, FYNNEI. Trimming took 7 bases from V and 7 from J, leaving 13 bases between them. This CDR3 comprises 12 residues. Written as DNA, the CDR3 is TGTGCCAGCACTGCGGGAAGTCGTGGCTACACCTTC. Its protein product is CASTAGSRGYTF.

This sequence joins TRBV27 and TRBJ2-1; 8 nucleotides align to TRBD2. Germline V gene sequence: CDR1 MNHEY, CDR2 SMNVEV (reference sequence). The CDR3 loop spans 16 amino acids. V lost 0 bases to trimming and J lost 9 bases; unmatched junction nucleotides: 10. The CDR3 spells CASSLSSGKALGEQFF. In nucleotides, the CDR3 is TGTGCCAGCAGTTTATCTAGCGGGAAGGCCCTAGGTGAGCAGTTCTTC.

This clonotype was recorded at least ten times. J is TRBJ1-5 and V is TRBV29-1; 7 bases are shared with TRBD1. Looked up from germline, CDR1 is SQVTM and CDR2 is ANQGSEA. V was pared by 6 bases and J by 6 bases, with 8 bases of the junction left unmatched. The CDR3 spans 13 residues. The CDR3 reads CSVIDREGQPQHF. CDR3 bases: TGCAGCGTGATTGACAGGGAGGGTCAGCCCCAGCATTTT.

The V gene is TRBV7-2, the J gene TRBJ2-7, with TRBD2 as a possible D gene (6 bases). The CDR3 loop spans 13 amino acids. The V gene's germline CDR1 is SGHTA and CDR2 FQGNSA. The V end was cut by 10 bases, the J end by 0 bases, with 13 bases between. The CDR3 is CAIGQGGSYEQYF. CDR3 coding DNA: TGTGCCATCGGCCAGGGAGGCTCCTACGAGCAGTACTTC.

The sample holds a few counts of this clonotype. The chain links TRBV18 to TRBJ2-1; D is undetermined. V was clipped by 3 bases and J by 6 bases, with 9 bases between them. In germline, CDR1 is KGHSH, CDR2 LQKENI. This CDR3 comprises 13 residues. The CDR3 coding sequence is TGTGCCAGCTCACCGTCGGAAAGCAATGAGCAGTTCTTC. Residues: CASSPSESNEQFF.

The chain couples TRBV20-1 to TRBJ2-7; TRBD2 matches 9 bases. Germline CDR1 reads DFQATT; CDR2 reads SNEGSKA (reference sequence). This CDR3 is 17 amino acids long. The J segment lost 0 bases and the V segment lost 5 bases, leaving 14 bases of the junction unmatched. Here the CDR3 DNA reads TGCAGTGCTGTCGGACCGGGACTAGCATCGGTCTCCTACGAGCAGTACTTC. Its translation is CSAVGPGLASVSYEQYF.